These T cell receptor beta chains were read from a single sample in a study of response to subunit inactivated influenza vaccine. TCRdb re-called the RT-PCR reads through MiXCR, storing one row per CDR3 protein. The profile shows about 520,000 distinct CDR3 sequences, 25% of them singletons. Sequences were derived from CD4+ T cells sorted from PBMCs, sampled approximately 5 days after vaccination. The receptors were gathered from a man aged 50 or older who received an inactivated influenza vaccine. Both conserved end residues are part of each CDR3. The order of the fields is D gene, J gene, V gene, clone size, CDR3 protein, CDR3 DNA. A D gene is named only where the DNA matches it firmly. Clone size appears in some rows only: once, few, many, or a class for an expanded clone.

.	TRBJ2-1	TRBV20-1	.	CSARWEDNEQFF	TGCAGTGCTAGATGGGAAGACAATGAGCAGTTCTTC
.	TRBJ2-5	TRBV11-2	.	CASSLDLGRGAGETQYF	TGTGCCAGCAGCTTAGATCTGGGCAGGGGCGCGGGGGAGACCCAGTACTTC
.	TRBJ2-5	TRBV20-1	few	CSARDPGGSETQYF	TGCAGTGCTAGAGATCCTGGTGGGTCGGAGACCCAGTACTTC
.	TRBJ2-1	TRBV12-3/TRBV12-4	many	CASSPLMAGPDNEQFF	TGTGCCAGCAGTCCACTTATGGCGGGGCCTGACAATGAGCAGTTCTTC
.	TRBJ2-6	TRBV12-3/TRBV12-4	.	CASSFPQTATGANVLTF	TGTGCCAGCAGTTTCCCCCAGACAGCTACTGGGGCCAACGTCCTGACTTTC
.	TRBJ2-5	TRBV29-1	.	CSVGGPRSETQYF	TGCAGCGTTGGGGGACCCAGGTCGGAGACCCAGTACTTC
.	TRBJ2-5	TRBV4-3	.	CASSPGDQEPQYF	TGCGCCAGCAGCCCGGGGGACCAAGAGCCCCAGTACTTC
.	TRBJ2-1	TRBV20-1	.	CSATLRGASSYNEQFF	TGCAGTGCTACCCTACGGGGTGCTAGCTCCTACAATGAGCAGTTCTTC
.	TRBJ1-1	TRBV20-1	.	CSARTGVTEAFF	TGCAGTGCTCGGACGGGGGTGACTGAAGCTTTCTTT
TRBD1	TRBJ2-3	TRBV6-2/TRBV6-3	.	CASRIQGYTDTQYF	TGTGCCAGCAGAATACAGGGGTACACAGATACGCAGTATTTT
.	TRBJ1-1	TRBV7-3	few	CASSKDGNTEAFF	TGTGCCAGCAGCAAGGACGGAAACACTGAAGCTTTCTTT
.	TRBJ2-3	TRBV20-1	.	CSALPSSRGADTQYF	TGCAGTGCGCTTCCTTCTAGCCGGGGAGCGGATACGCAGTATTTT
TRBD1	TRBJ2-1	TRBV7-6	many	CASSLGQGSNNEQFF	TGTGCCAGCAGCCTGGGACAGGGATCGAACAATGAGCAGTTCTTC
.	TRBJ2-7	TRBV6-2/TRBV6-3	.	CASSYLDYSYEQYF	TGTGCCAGCAGTTATTTGGACTACTCCTACGAGCAGTACTTC
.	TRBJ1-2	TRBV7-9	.	CASSKSTATDYGYTF	TGTGCCAGCTCAAAGTCCACCGCCACTGACTATGGCTACACCTTC
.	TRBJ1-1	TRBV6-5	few	CASSYSGGSATEAFF	TGTGCCAGCAGTTACTCTGGGGGGTCGGCCACTGAAGCTTTCTTT
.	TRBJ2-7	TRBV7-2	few	CASSIRDGSYEQYF	TGTGCCAGCAGCATCCGGGACGGATCCTACGAGCAGTACTTC
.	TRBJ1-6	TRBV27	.	CASSPNQGPRSPLHF	TGTGCCAGCAGTCCAAATCAAGGGCCTCGTTCACCCCTCCACTTT
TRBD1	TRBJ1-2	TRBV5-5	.	CASSFFGPDRAGYTF	TGTGCCAGCAGCTTTTTTGGACCGGACAGGGCTGGCTACACCTTC
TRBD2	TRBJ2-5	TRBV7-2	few	CASSRYSGGAGETQYF	TGTGCCAGCAGCCGCTATAGCGGGGGGGCGGGAGAGACCCAGTACTTC
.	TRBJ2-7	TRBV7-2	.	CASSLGVLYEQYF	TGTGCCAGCAGCTTAGGAGTCCTCTACGAGCAGTACTTC
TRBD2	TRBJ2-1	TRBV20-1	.	CSARDESRLAVYNEQFF	TGCAGTGCTAGAGATGAATCTAGGCTAGCGGTTTACAATGAGCAGTTCTTC
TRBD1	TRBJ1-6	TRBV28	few	CASRTGGNSPLHF	TGTGCCAGCAGGACAGGGGGTAATTCACCCCTCCACTTT
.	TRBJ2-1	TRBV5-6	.	CASSLAGTGYNEQFF	TGTGCCAGCAGCTTGGCAGGGACGGGCTACAATGAGCAGTTCTTC
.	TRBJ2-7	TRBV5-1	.	CASRGRYEQYF	TGCGCCAGCCGCGGGCGATACGAGCAGTACTTC
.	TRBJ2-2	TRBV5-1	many	CASSPPGNTGELFF	TGCGCCAGCAGCCCCCCGGGGAACACCGGGGAGCTGTTTTTT
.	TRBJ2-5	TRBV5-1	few	CASSTGLAGETQYF	TGCGCCAGCAGCACGGGACTCGCCGGCGAGACCCAGTACTTC
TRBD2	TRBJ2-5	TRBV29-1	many	CSIGTSGSEQETQYF	TGCAGCATCGGGACTAGCGGGAGCGAACAAGAGACCCAGTACTTC
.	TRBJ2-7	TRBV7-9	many	CASSSTRNTYEQYF	TGTGCCAGCAGCTCTACTCGAAACACCTACGAGCAGTACTTC
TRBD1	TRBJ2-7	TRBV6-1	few	CASSVDRGSYEQYF	TGTGCCAGCAGCGTGGACAGGGGCTCCTACGAGCAGTACTTC
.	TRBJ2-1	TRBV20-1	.	CSARVQGGNPSAQFF	TGCAGTGCTAGAGTACAAGGGGGTAACCCCTCGGCGCAGTTCTTC
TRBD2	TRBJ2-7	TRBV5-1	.	CASSSGLARASSSYEQYF	TGCGCCAGCAGCTCGGGACTAGCGAGGGCCTCCAGCTCCTACGAGCAGTACTTC
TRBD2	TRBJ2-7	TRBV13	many	CASSLGRAGGSSYEQYF	TGTGCCAGCAGCTTAGGCCGTGCGGGGGGGAGCTCCTACGAGCAGTACTTC
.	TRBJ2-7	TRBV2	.	CASSNWNEQYF	TGTGCCAGCAGTAACTGGAACGAGCAGTACTTC
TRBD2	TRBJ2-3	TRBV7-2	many	CASSLRTSGTDTQYF	TGTGCCAGCAGCTTAAGGACTAGCGGGACAGATACGCAGTATTTT
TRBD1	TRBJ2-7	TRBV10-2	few	CASRFLGQGLSYEQYF	TGCGCCAGCAGATTCCTAGGACAGGGCCTCTCCTACGAGCAGTACTTC
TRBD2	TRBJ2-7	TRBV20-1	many	CSANTPGTGGISSYEQYF	TGCAGTGCAAATACACCAGGAACGGGGGGGATAAGCTCCTACGAGCAGTACTTC
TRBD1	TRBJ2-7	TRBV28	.	CASTRQGITYEQYF	TGTGCCAGCACCCGACAGGGCATCACCTACGAGCAGTACTTC
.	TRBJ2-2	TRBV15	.	CATSRDGELFF	TGTGCCACCAGCAGAGATGGGGAGCTGTTTTTT
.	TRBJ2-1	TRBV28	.	CASHGGYNEQFF	TGTGCCAGCCACGGCGGTTACAATGAGCAGTTCTTC
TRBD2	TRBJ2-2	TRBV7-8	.	CASSFSGRARNGELFF	TGTGCCAGCAGCTTTAGCGGGAGGGCCAGGAACGGGGAGCTGTTTTTT
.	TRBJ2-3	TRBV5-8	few	CASSSGLSFSTDTQYF	TGTGCCAGCAGCTCGGGACTTTCATTCTCCACAGATACGCAGTATTTT
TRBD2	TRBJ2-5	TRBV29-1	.	CSVAAGYETQYF	TGCAGCGTTGCAGCGGGGTACGAGACCCAGTACTTC
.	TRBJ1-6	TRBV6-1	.	CASSESYRGNSPLHF	TGTGCCAGCAGTGAATCGTATAGGGGGAATTCACCCCTCCACTTT
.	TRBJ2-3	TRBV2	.	CARAWRGSWDTQYF	TGTGCCAGAGCCTGGAGGGGTTCTTGGGATACGCAGTATTTT
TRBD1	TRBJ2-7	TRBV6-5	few	CASSYSPGQYYEQYF	TGTGCCAGCAGTTACTCCCCGGGACAGTACTACGAGCAGTACTTC
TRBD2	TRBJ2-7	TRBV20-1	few	CSAKASGYTYEQYF	TGCAGTGCTAAGGCTAGCGGGTATACCTACGAGCAGTACTTC
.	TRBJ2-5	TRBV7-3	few	CASSLAGRIGQETQYF	TGTGCCAGCAGCTTAGCGGGGCGCATTGGGCAAGAGACCCAGTACTTC
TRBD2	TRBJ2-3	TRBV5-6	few	CASSMGLAMTDTQYF	TGTGCCAGCAGCATGGGACTAGCGATGACAGATACGCAGTATTTT
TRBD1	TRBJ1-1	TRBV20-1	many	CSATAPGRGQTEAFF	TGCAGTGCTACGGCACCGGGCAGGGGGCAAACTGAAGCTTTCTTT
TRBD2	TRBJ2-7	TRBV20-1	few	CSASFPAGVVYEQYF	TGCAGTGCTAGTTTTCCAGCGGGGGTCGTCTACGAGCAGTACTTC
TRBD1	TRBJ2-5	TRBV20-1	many	CSLNRGLGETQYF	TGCAGTCTAAACAGGGGGCTGGGGGAGACCCAGTACTTC
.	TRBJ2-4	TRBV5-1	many	CASSPRGPKNIQYF	TGCGCCAGCAGCCCCCGGGGACCCAAAAACATTCAGTACTTC
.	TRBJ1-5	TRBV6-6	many	CASSSQGFGNQPQHF	TGTGCCAGCAGTTCACAGGGTTTTGGCAATCAGCCCCAGCATTTT
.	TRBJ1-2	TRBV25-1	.	CASQRRDNYGYTF	TGTGCCAGTCAACGCAGGGACAACTATGGCTACACCTTC
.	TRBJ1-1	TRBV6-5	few	CASSYSMRPQITEAFF	TGTGCCAGCAGTTACTCGATGAGGCCTCAGATCACTGAAGCTTTCTTT
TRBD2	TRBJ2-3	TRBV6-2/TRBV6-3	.	CASSYSRTSGGDTQYF	TGTGCCAGCAGTTACTCGAGGACTAGCGGGGGAGATACGCAGTATTTT